The clone carrying this TCR beta chain has more than one count but fewer than ten. Its specificity is not known. Germline lookup yields CDR1 KGHSH and CDR2 LQKENI. Trimming cost V 3 bases and J 4 bases, with 9 bases left between them. CDR3 length equals 13 residues. These data belong to a study of OX40 agonist ivuxolimab in advanced cancers. Study information: The treatment was a fully human IgG2 OX40 agonist, ivuxolimab. Three individuals attained partial responses, comprising one hepatocellular carcinoma case and two cutaneous melanoma cases.

Study results and caveats: CD8+ T cells (on average) carried more expanded clones than CD4+ T cells.

Only in-frame clones appear in the TCRdb table, and some are missing; sequencing was by immunoSEQ multiplex PCR. Of tens of thousands of clones in the sample, around 84% were seen once. This specimen was CD4+ or CD8+ T cells sorted from blood, taken in a trial of the OX40 agonist ivuxolimab. This chain uses TRBV18 with TRBJ2-5; D is possibly TRBD2 (5 bases). This receptor was obtained from an adult with an advanced solid tumor such as melanoma, head and neck, liver or kidney cancer. CDR3 in DNA: TGTGCCAGCTCACCGGGCGCGGGAGAGACCCAGTACTTC. Amino acids: CASSPGAGETQYF.